This is a list of T cell receptor beta chains from one sample in a study of human T cells and chemical hapten exposure. TCRdb analysed the RACE reads with MiXCR anew, one entry per CDR3 protein. The sample carries under 450,000 distinct CDR3 sequences, roughly 6.3% recorded once. The sequencing used whole blood, collected in connection with sensitization to the hapten diphenylcyclopropenone (DPC). The receptors shown here come from a woman aged 18-29 years with alopecia areata. Some clones in this sample may be carry-over from other donors' samples. The CDR3 runs from the conserved cysteine through the conserved F or W. The order of the fields is D gene, clone size, J gene, V gene, CDR3 protein, CDR3 DNA. D genes are given only for firm matches. Only some rows state a clone size, as once, few, many or a class for expanded clones.

d_call: NA; clone_size: NA; j_call: TRBJ2-3; v_call: TRBV7-2; cdr3_aa: CASSLARKVDTQYF; cdr3_nt: TGTGCCAGCAGCTTAGCCAGGAAGGTGGATACGCAGTATTTT
d_call: NA; clone_size: few; j_call: TRBJ2-2; v_call: TRBV24-1; cdr3_aa: CATSVTGSAGELFF; cdr3_nt: TGTGCCACCAGTGTCACAGGGTCGGCCGGGGAGCTGTTTTTT
d_call: TRBD1; clone_size: few; j_call: TRBJ2-5; v_call: TRBV25-1; cdr3_aa: CASSELSMTGGETQYF; cdr3_nt: TGTGCCAGCAGTGAACTCTCAATGACAGGGGGGGAGACCCAGTACTTC
d_call: TRBD1; clone_size: many; j_call: TRBJ1-1; v_call: TRBV29-1; cdr3_aa: CSVLPTGRATEAFF; cdr3_nt: TGCAGCGTTCTCCCGACAGGGAGGGCCACTGAAGCTTTCTTT
d_call: NA; clone_size: few; j_call: TRBJ2-2; v_call: TRBV6-5; cdr3_aa: CATWRGGTGELFF; cdr3_nt: TGTGCCACCTGGCGTGGGGGCACCGGGGAGCTGTTTTTT
d_call: NA; clone_size: many; j_call: TRBJ1-1; v_call: TRBV4-3; cdr3_aa: CASSQAGVGRGTEAFF; cdr3_nt: TGCGCCAGCAGCCAAGCTGGAGTAGGCCGGGGCACTGAAGCTTTCTTT
d_call: TRBD1; clone_size: many; j_call: TRBJ1-1; v_call: TRBV13; cdr3_aa: CASSLEGQGSTEAFF; cdr3_nt: TGTGCCAGCAGCTTAGAGGGACAGGGATCCACTGAAGCTTTCTTT
d_call: NA; clone_size: NA; j_call: TRBJ2-1; v_call: TRBV7-9; cdr3_aa: CASSFAGQYNEQFF; cdr3_nt: TGTGCCAGCAGCTTCGCCGGACAGTACAATGAGCAGTTCTTC
d_call: NA; clone_size: few; j_call: TRBJ2-7; v_call: TRBV12-3/TRBV12-4; cdr3_aa: CASSLPANEQYF; cdr3_nt: TGTGCCAGCAGTTTGCCCGCCAACGAGCAGTACTTC
d_call: NA; clone_size: many; j_call: TRBJ1-1; v_call: TRBV10-3; cdr3_aa: CAIRRTAPTEAFF; cdr3_nt: TGTGCCATCAGGAGGACAGCTCCCACTGAAGCTTTCTTT
d_call: TRBD1; clone_size: few; j_call: TRBJ1-4; v_call: TRBV27; cdr3_aa: CASSPPGQGASNEKLFF; cdr3_nt: TGTGCCAGCAGTCCCCCGGGACAGGGGGCCTCTAATGAAAAACTGTTTTTT
d_call: TRBD2; clone_size: NA; j_call: TRBJ2-1; v_call: TRBV3-1; cdr3_aa: CASSPGLAGGDEQFF; cdr3_nt: TGTGCCAGCAGCCCGGGACTAGCGGGAGGGGATGAGCAGTTCTTC
d_call: TRBD1; clone_size: NA; j_call: TRBJ2-2; v_call: TRBV19; cdr3_aa: CASSIQGARTGELFF; cdr3_nt: TGTGCCAGTAGTATACAGGGGGCGAGGACCGGGGAGCTGTTTTTT
d_call: NA; clone_size: many; j_call: TRBJ1-3; v_call: TRBV21-1; cdr3_aa: CASSALSTGGWGNTIYF; cdr3_nt: TGTGCCAGCAGCGCCCTAAGTACAGGGGGATGGGGAAACACCATATATTTT
d_call: NA; clone_size: many; j_call: TRBJ1-6; v_call: TRBV12-3/TRBV12-4; cdr3_aa: CASRTGRDSPLHF; cdr3_nt: TGTGCCAGCAGAACAGGGAGGGATTCACCCCTCCACTTT
d_call: TRBD1; clone_size: many; j_call: TRBJ1-1; v_call: TRBV29-1; cdr3_aa: CSVEGAAGGRDTEAFF; cdr3_nt: TGCAGCGTTGAGGGCGCCGCAGGGGGCAGGGACACTGAAGCTTTCTTT
d_call: NA; clone_size: few; j_call: TRBJ1-4; v_call: TRBV27; cdr3_aa: CASSYNSNEKLFF; cdr3_nt: TGTGCCAGCAGTTACAACAGTAATGAAAAACTGTTTTTT
d_call: NA; clone_size: NA; j_call: TRBJ2-6; v_call: TRBV27; cdr3_aa: CASSSGTDSGANVLTF; cdr3_nt: TGTGCCAGCAGTTCCGGAACGGACTCTGGGGCCAACGTCCTGACTTTC
d_call: NA; clone_size: few; j_call: TRBJ2-5; v_call: TRBV10-3; cdr3_aa: CAISEDYQETQYF; cdr3_nt: TGTGCCATCAGTGAAGACTACCAAGAGACCCAGTACTTC
d_call: TRBD1; clone_size: many; j_call: TRBJ1-1; v_call: TRBV29-1; cdr3_aa: CSVEGQGGGTEAFF; cdr3_nt: TGCAGCGTTGAAGGACAGGGGGGCGGGACTGAAGCTTTCTTT
d_call: TRBD2; clone_size: few; j_call: TRBJ2-3; v_call: TRBV6-6; cdr3_aa: CASSPLAAVSDTQYF; cdr3_nt: TGTGCCAGCAGCCCACTAGCGGCGGTATCGGATACGCAGTATTTT
d_call: NA; clone_size: NA; j_call: TRBJ2-4; v_call: TRBV18; cdr3_aa: CASSPYRADIQYF; cdr3_nt: TGTGCCAGCTCACCCTACAGGGCGGACATTCAGTACTTC
d_call: TRBD2; clone_size: many; j_call: TRBJ2-1; v_call: TRBV4-3; cdr3_aa: CASSQDRLAGAYNEQFF; cdr3_nt: TGCGCCAGCAGCCAAGATAGACTAGCGGGGGCCTACAATGAGCAGTTCTTC
d_call: NA; clone_size: many; j_call: TRBJ1-1; v_call: TRBV20-1; cdr3_aa: CSAKRTAFEAFF; cdr3_nt: TGCAGTGCAAAAAGGACAGCCTTTGAAGCTTTCTTT
d_call: NA; clone_size: NA; j_call: TRBJ1-4; v_call: TRBV11-2; cdr3_aa: CASSLAFPKRGAKEELFF; cdr3_nt: TGTGCCAGCAGCTTAGCTTTTCCGAAACGAGGGGCCAAGGAGGAACTGTTTTTT
d_call: TRBD1; clone_size: many; j_call: TRBJ2-6; v_call: TRBV12-3/TRBV12-4; cdr3_aa: CASRTGGTGANVLTF; cdr3_nt: TGTGCCAGCAGGACAGGGGGAACTGGGGCCAACGTCCTGACTTTC
d_call: NA; clone_size: NA; j_call: TRBJ1-3; v_call: TRBV12-3/TRBV12-4; cdr3_aa: CASRRESGNTIYF; cdr3_nt: TGTGCCAGCAGGAGGGAGAGTGGAAACACCATATATTTT
d_call: NA; clone_size: NA; j_call: TRBJ2-7; v_call: TRBV13; cdr3_aa: CASAGQGGSYEQYF; cdr3_nt: TGTGCCAGCGCGGGACAAGGGGGGTCCTACGAGCAGTACTTC
d_call: NA; clone_size: many; j_call: TRBJ2-1; v_call: TRBV14; cdr3_aa: CASSQGLDTQQFF; cdr3_nt: TGTGCCAGCAGCCAAGGGCTGGACACCCAGCAGTTCTTC
d_call: NA; clone_size: few; j_call: TRBJ2-7; v_call: TRBV7-9; cdr3_aa: CASSLYGGIPYEQYF; cdr3_nt: TGTGCCAGCAGCTTATATGGGGGGATTCCCTACGAGCAGTACTTC
d_call: NA; clone_size: many; j_call: TRBJ2-7; v_call: TRBV6-5; cdr3_aa: CASSYSPESSYEQYF; cdr3_nt: TGTGCCAGCAGTTACTCGCCAGAAAGCTCCTACGAGCAGTACTTC
d_call: NA; clone_size: NA; j_call: TRBJ1-1; v_call: TRBV9; cdr3_aa: CASSVGELNTEAFF; cdr3_nt: TGTGCCAGCAGCGTTGGGGAATTGAACACTGAAGCTTTCTTT
d_call: NA; clone_size: few; j_call: TRBJ2-1; v_call: TRBV14; cdr3_aa: CASSQEGRKSDEQFF; cdr3_nt: TGTGCCAGCAGCCAAGAAGGGAGAAAGTCCGATGAGCAGTTCTTC
d_call: TRBD2; clone_size: NA; j_call: TRBJ2-1; v_call: TRBV20-1; cdr3_aa: CSATGTISYNEQFF; cdr3_nt: TGCAGTGCTACAGGGACTATCTCCTACAATGAGCAGTTCTTC
d_call: NA; clone_size: many; j_call: TRBJ1-4; v_call: TRBV10-3; cdr3_aa: CAISESATNEKLFF; cdr3_nt: TGTGCCATCAGTGAGAGTGCAACTAATGAAAAACTGTTTTTT
d_call: NA; clone_size: NA; j_call: TRBJ2-2; v_call: TRBV28; cdr3_aa: CASSFRGQFTGELFF; cdr3_nt: TGTGCCAGCAGTTTCAGGGGCCAATTCACCGGGGAGCTGTTTTTT
d_call: NA; clone_size: many; j_call: TRBJ1-5; v_call: TRBV25-1; cdr3_aa: CASSEIWDQPQHF; cdr3_nt: TGTGCCAGCAGTGAAATATGGGATCAGCCCCAGCATTTT
d_call: NA; clone_size: few; j_call: TRBJ2-3; v_call: TRBV5-1; cdr3_aa: CASSETGTPTDTQYF; cdr3_nt: TGCGCCAGCAGTGAGACCGGGACACCCACAGATACGCAGTATTTT
d_call: NA; clone_size: many; j_call: TRBJ2-7; v_call: TRBV6-2/TRBV6-3; cdr3_aa: CASSSPETGSYEQYF; cdr3_nt: TGTGCCAGCAGTTCCCCCGAGACAGGCTCCTACGAGCAGTACTTC
d_call: TRBD1; clone_size: few; j_call: TRBJ2-5; v_call: TRBV6-6; cdr3_aa: CASRSSTGGQETQYF; cdr3_nt: TGTGCCAGCAGGTCATCTACAGGGGGCCAAGAGACCCAGTACTTC
d_call: NA; clone_size: NA; j_call: TRBJ2-1; v_call: TRBV29-1; cdr3_aa: CSVGGHSYNEQFF; cdr3_nt: TGCAGCGTTGGGGGGCACTCCTACAATGAGCAGTTCTTC
d_call: TRBD1; clone_size: few; j_call: TRBJ1-2; v_call: TRBV11-2; cdr3_aa: CASSLVRQGDGYTF; cdr3_nt: TGTGCCAGCAGCTTAGTGAGGCAGGGGGATGGCTACACCTTC
d_call: TRBD2; clone_size: few; j_call: TRBJ2-5; v_call: TRBV5-1; cdr3_aa: CASSSGLAGKETQYF; cdr3_nt: TGCGCCAGCAGCTCAGGGCTAGCGGGGAAAGAGACCCAGTACTTC
d_call: NA; clone_size: few; j_call: TRBJ1-2; v_call: TRBV7-9; cdr3_aa: CASSIRQEGPNYGYTF; cdr3_nt: TGTGCCAGCAGCATCCGACAGGAAGGTCCTAACTATGGCTACACCTTC
d_call: TRBD2; clone_size: few; j_call: TRBJ2-5; v_call: TRBV7-2; cdr3_aa: CASSVSGGTQETQYF; cdr3_nt: TGTGCCAGCAGCGTTAGCGGGGGTACCCAAGAGACCCAGTACTTC
d_call: NA; clone_size: many; j_call: TRBJ1-4; v_call: TRBV5-4; cdr3_aa: CASSLEQGPVVKLFF; cdr3_nt: TGTGCCAGCAGCTTGGAACAGGGACCTGTCGTAAAACTGTTTTTT
d_call: NA; clone_size: NA; j_call: TRBJ1-6; v_call: TRBV10-3; cdr3_aa: CAIRTDNSPLHF; cdr3_nt: TGTGCCATCAGGACAGATAATTCACCCCTCCACTTT
d_call: NA; clone_size: many; j_call: TRBJ2-7; v_call: TRBV6-2/TRBV6-3; cdr3_aa: CASSYQAPGVEQYF; cdr3_nt: TGTGCCAGCAGTTATCAGGCCCCGGGAGTGGAGCAGTACTTC
d_call: NA; clone_size: many; j_call: TRBJ1-2; v_call: TRBV11-2; cdr3_aa: CASSRGGGGYTF; cdr3_nt: TGTGCCAGCAGTCGTGGTGGGGGAGGCTACACCTTC